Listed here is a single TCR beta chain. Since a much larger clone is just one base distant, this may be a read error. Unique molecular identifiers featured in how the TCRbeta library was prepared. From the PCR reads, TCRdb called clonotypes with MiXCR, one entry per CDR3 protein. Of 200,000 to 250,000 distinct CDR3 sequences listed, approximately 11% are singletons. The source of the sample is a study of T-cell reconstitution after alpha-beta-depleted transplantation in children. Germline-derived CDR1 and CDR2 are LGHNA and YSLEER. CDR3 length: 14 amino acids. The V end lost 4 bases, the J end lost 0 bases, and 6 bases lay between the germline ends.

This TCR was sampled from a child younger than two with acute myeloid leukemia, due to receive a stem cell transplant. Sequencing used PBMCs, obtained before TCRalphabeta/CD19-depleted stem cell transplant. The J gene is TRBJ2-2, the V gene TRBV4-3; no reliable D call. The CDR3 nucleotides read TGCGCCAGCAGCCGAGTTCCGAACACCGGGGAGCTGTTTTTT. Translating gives CASSRVPNTGELFF.